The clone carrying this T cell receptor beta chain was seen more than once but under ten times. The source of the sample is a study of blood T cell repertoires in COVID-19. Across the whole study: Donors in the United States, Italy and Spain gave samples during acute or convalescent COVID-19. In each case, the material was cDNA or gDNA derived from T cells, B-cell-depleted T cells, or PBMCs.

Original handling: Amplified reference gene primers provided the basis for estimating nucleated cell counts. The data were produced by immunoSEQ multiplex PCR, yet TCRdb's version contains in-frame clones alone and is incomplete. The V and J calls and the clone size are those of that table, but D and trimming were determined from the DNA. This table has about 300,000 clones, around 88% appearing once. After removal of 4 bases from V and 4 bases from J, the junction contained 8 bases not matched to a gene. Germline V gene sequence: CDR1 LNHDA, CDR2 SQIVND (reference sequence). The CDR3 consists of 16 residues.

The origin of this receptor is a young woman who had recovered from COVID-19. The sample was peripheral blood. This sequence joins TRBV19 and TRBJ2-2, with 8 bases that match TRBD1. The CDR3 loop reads CASSRGGQVATGELFF. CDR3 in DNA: TGTGCCAGTAGTAGAGGGGGACAGGTGGCCACCGGGGAGCTGTTTTTT.